The 15 T cell receptor beta chains presented below share a single source sample, sequenced in a study of cytomegalovirus exposure and HLA in healthy donors. The PCR contained 60 Vbeta and 13 Jbeta primers. Method: immunoSEQ multiplex PCR; TCRdb's copy keeps in-frame clones and lacks some. The sample carries about 120,000 clones, approximately 80% recorded once. Sequenced sample: PBMCs. The receptors were gathered from a man younger than 30 in good health and CMV-seropositive.

The chain recombines TRBV5-1 with TRBJ1-6, with unresolved D. Trimming took off 1 base at V and 3 bases at J, with 8 bases between the two ends. The CDR3 extends over 15 amino acids. Germline V gene lookup returns CDR1 SGHRS and CDR2 YFSETQ. DNA of the CDR3: TGCGCCAGCAGCTTGTATCTACTCTATAATTCACCCCTCCACTTT. This codes for CASSLYLLYNSPLHF.

This chain joins TRBV25-1 and TRBJ1-5; D call uncertain. Trimming cost V 1 base and J 4 bases, with 8 bases left between them. This CDR3 has 14 residues. Germline-derived CDR1 and CDR2 are MGHDK and SYGVNS. The CDR3 bases are TGTGCCAGCAGTGAATCTATGAGGAATCAGCCCCAGCATTTT. Amino acid sequence: CASSESMRNQPQHF.

The chain has TRBV2 and TRBJ1-4; D unclear. Deletions cut 1 base from V and 8 bases from J, with 17 bases between. From germline, CDR1 is SNHLY and CDR2 FYNNEI. CDR3 length: 16 amino acids. The CDR3 region has the DNA TGTGCCAGCAGTGAAGAGTCAGCTACGCTCGGGGAAAAACTGTTTTTT. Amino acid sequence: CASSEESATLGEKLFF.

The chain couples TRBV5-1 to TRBJ1-2; 10 bases are shared with TRBD1. This CDR3 spans 16 amino acids. Trimming removed 1 base from V and 7 bases from J; junction bases left unmatched: 10. Germline CDR1 SGHRS, CDR2 YFSETQ. CDR3 in DNA: TGCGCCAGCAGCTTGACGGAGGGACAGGGGATAAGTGGCTACACCTTC. It specifies CASSLTEGQGISGYTF.

J is TRBJ2-3 and V is TRBV10-2, with TRBD1 matching over 9 bases. J gave up 0 bases and V 11 bases, and 9 bases lay outside the gene matches. The CDR3 runs to 15 residues. Germline V lookup: CDR1 WSHSY, CDR2 SAAADI. This CDR3 is CAARTGVVSTDTQYF. CDR3 nucleotide sequence: TGCGCCGCCCGGACAGGGGTCGTAAGCACAGATACGCAGTATTTT.

This chain connects TRBV19 to TRBJ1-1, with 8 nucleotides matching TRBD1. The CDR3 totals 16 residues. Germline assignment: CDR1 LNHDA and CDR2 SQIVND (reference sequence). The V segment lost 5 bases and the J segment 2 bases; nucleotides outside the gene matches: 10. The CDR3 is CASSARQGRGNTEAFF. Written as DNA, the CDR3 is TGTGCCAGTAGTGCCCGACAGGGGAGGGGAAACACTGAAGCTTTCTTT.

The V call is TRBV9, the J call TRBJ2-2; D is possibly TRBD2 (6 bases). V lost 0 bases, J lost 5 bases, and 11 bases lay in between. CDR1 and CDR2 from the germline V gene are SGDLS and YYNGEE. The CDR3 runs to 15 residues. The CDR3 DNA sequence: TGTGCCAGCAGCGTAGCCGGGAGAAGTACCGGGGAGCTGTTTTTT. Translation gives CASSVAGRSTGELFF.

This clone was observed once. The V gene is TRBV7-6, the J gene TRBJ2-3, with 15 bases that match TRBD2. The CDR3 sequence is 20 residues long. From germline, CDR1 is SGHVS and CDR2 FNYEAQ. J was trimmed by 0 bases and V by 3 bases; bases with no gene match: 10. The CDR3 loop reads CASSFDSGLAGGDSTDTQYF. CDR3 DNA sequence: TGTGCCAGCAGCTTTGACTCGGGACTAGCGGGAGGTGATAGCACAGATACGCAGTATTTT. The full variable domain, its missing parts supplied by reference TRBV7-6 and TRBJ2-3, is GAGVSQSPRYKVTKRGQDVALRCDPISGHVSLYWYRQALGQGPEFLTYFNYEAQQDKSGLPNDRFSAERPEGSISTLTIQRTEQRDSAMYRCASSFDSGLAGGDSTDTQYFGPGTRLTVL.

V and J are TRBV19 and TRBJ1-2; no reliable D call. V was clipped by 5 bases and J by 8 bases, with 15 bases between them. The germline V gene has CDR1 LNHDA and CDR2 SQIVND (reference sequence). The CDR3 has 13 residues. Here the CDR3 DNA reads TGTGCCAGTAGTGAGTGGCGGAGGGTAGGCTACACCTTC. It is translated as CASSEWRRVGYTF.

This clone was seen a single time. The genes are TRBV6-5 and TRBJ1-1; D unresolved. CDR3 length: 13 residues. Per the germline V gene, CDR1 is MNHEY and CDR2 is SVGAGI. Trimming took off 7 bases at V and 0 bases at J, with 9 bases between the two ends. The CDR3 coding sequence is TGTGCCAGCACTGAACATTTGAACACTGAAGCTTTCTTT. Its translation is CASTEHLNTEAFF.

The V and J genes are TRBV4-2 and TRBJ2-7; 9 bases line up with TRBD2. In germline, CDR1 is LGHNA, CDR2 YNFKEQ. The CDR3 consists of 16 residues. Unmatched junction bases numbered 9, after V lost 1 base and J lost 5 bases. CDR3 bases: TGTGCCAGCAGCCAAGGGGGGCTAGCGGGACCAAACGAGCAGTACTTC. It encodes CASSQGGLAGPNEQYF.

This rearrangement joins TRBV6-1 to TRBJ1-2, with TRBD1 matching 8 bases. This CDR3 is 14 amino acids long. Germline V gene lookup returns CDR1 MNHNS and CDR2 SASEGT. Trimming at V came to 6 bases and at J to 0 bases, leaving 3 bases not matched to a gene. CDR3: CASRSGQANYGYTF. In DNA, the CDR3 is TGTGCCAGCAGGTCGGGACAGGCTAACTATGGCTACACCTTC.

CDR3 DNA: TGCAGCGTTGAAGGGGGGGAGAACACTGAAGCTTTCTTT. Its protein is CSVEGGENTEAFF. The chain employs TRBV29-1 and TRBJ1-1, with TRBD1 as a possible D gene (5 bases). This CDR3 spans 13 amino acids. CDR1 and CDR2 (germline): SQVTM, ANQGSEA. The germline V and J ends were trimmed by 1 base and 1 base, with 7 bases remaining between them.

This clone has a single count. CDR3 loop: CASRAGTGSGMDGYTF. CDR3 DNA: TGCGCCAGCAGGGCCGGGACAGGGAGTGGAATGGATGGCTACACCTTC. V usage is TRBV5-1 and J usage is TRBJ1-2; 9 bases match TRBD1. CDR1 SGHRS and CDR2 YFSETQ come from the germline V gene. V was pared by 5 bases and J by 6 bases, with 14 bases of the junction left unmatched. The CDR3 runs to 16 residues.

For this clone: The sample has other DNA sequences that encode this CDR3 too. The rearrangement uses TRBV9 and TRBJ2-1; the match to TRBD2 covers 14 bases. V was pared by 3 bases and J by 12 bases, with 29 bases of the junction left unmatched. Germline V gene lookup returns CDR1 SGDLS and CDR2 YYNGEE. The CDR3 is 22 residues long. CDR3 residues: CASSGGPDRMISGTSGRAVQFF. DNA for the CDR3: TGTGCCAGCAGCGGAGGCCCTGACAGGATGATTTCCGGGACTAGCGGGAGAGCCGTGCAGTTCTTC.